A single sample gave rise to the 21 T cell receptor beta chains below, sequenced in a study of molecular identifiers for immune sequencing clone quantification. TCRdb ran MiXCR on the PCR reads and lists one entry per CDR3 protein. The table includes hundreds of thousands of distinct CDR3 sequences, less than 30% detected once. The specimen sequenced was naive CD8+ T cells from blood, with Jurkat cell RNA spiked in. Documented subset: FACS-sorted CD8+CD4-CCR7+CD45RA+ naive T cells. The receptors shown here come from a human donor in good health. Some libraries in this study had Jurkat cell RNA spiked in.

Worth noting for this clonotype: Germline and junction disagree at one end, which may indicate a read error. The CDR3 sequence: CASSLSLGSGGTDTRYF. The CDR3 DNA reads TGTGCCAGCAGCTTATCCCTTGGGAGCGGAGGCACGGATACGCGGTATTTT. The chain has TRBV13 and TRBJ2-3, with D tentatively TRBD2 (5 bases). Germline CDR1 and CDR2: PRHDT and FYEKMQ (reference sequence). The CDR3 has 17 amino acids.

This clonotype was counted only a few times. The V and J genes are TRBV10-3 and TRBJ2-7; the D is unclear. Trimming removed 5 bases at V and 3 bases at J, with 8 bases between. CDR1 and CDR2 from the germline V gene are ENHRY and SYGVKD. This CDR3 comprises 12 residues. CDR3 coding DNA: TGTGCCATCAGTCTAGTCGGCTACGAGCAGTACTTC. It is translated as CAISLVGYEQYF.

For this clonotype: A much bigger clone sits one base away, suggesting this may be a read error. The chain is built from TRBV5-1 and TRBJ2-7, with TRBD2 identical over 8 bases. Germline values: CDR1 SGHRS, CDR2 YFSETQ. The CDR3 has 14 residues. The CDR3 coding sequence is TGCGCCAGCGGGCGGGGGGCCCCCTTCGTGGAGCTGTACTTC. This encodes CASGRGAPFVELYF.

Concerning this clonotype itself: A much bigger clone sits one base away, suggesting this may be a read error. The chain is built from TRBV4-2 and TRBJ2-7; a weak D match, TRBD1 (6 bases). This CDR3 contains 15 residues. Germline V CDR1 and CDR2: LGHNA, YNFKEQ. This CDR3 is CARSQAPTGRNEQYF. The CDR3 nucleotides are TGTGCCAGAAGCCAAGCTCCCACAGGGAGAAACGAGCAGTACTTC.

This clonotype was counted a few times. CDR3 sequence: CASTQPPDTQYF. In DNA, the CDR3 is TGTGCCAGTACCCAACCCCCAGATACGCAGTATTTT. The chain couples TRBV19 to TRBJ2-3; the D is unclear. Germline CDR1 is LNHDA and CDR2 is SQIVND (reference sequence). Trimming took off 7 bases at V and 4 bases at J, with 9 bases between the two ends. The CDR3 contains 12 residues.

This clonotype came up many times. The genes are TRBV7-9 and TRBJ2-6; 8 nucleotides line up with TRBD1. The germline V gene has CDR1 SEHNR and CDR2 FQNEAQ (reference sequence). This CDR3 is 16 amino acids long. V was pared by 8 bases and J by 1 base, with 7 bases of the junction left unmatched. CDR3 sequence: CASFGQGMSGANVLTF. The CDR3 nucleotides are TGTGCCAGCTTCGGACAGGGAATGTCTGGGGCCAACGTCCTGACTTTC.

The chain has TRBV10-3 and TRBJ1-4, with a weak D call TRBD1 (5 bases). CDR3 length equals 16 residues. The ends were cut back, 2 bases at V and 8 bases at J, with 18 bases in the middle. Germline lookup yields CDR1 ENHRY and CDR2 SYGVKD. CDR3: CAISETGTPDEEKLFF. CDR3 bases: TGTGCCATCAGTGAGACCGGGACCCCGGATGAGGAAAAACTGTTTTTT.

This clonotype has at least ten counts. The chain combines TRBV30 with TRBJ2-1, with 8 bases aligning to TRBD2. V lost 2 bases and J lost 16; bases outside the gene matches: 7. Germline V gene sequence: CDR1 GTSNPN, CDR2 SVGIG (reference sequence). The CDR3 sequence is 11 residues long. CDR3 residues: CAWSPGLGEFF. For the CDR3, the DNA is TGTGCCTGGAGTCCGGGACTAGGGGAATTCTTC.

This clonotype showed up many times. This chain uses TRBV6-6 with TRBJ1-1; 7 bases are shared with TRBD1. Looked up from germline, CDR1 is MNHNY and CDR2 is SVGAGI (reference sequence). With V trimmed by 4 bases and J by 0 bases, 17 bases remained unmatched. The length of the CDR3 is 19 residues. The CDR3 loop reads CASSFYTGTAVYMNTEAFF. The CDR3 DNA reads TGTGCCAGCAGTTTTTACACCGGGACAGCCGTCTACATGAACACTGAAGCTTTCTTT.

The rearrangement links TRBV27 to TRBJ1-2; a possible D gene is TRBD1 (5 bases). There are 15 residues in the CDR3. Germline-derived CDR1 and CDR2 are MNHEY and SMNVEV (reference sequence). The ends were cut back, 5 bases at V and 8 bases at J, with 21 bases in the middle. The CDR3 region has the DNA TGTGCCAGCAGTCCCCCGGGACTACCAAACGACGGCTACACCTTC. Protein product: CASSPPGLPNDGYTF.

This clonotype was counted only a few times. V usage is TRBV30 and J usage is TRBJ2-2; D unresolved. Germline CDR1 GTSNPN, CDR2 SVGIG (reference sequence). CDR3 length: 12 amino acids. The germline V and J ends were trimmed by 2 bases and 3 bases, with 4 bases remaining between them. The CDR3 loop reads CAWSIYTGELFF. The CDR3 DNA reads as TGTGCCTGGAGTATTTACACCGGGGAGCTGTTTTTT.

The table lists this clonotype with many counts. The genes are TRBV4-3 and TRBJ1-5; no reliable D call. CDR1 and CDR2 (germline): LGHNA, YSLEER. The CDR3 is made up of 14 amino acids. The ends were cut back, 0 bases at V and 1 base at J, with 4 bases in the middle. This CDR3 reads CASSQEMSNQPQHF. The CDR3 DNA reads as TGCGCCAGCAGCCAAGAGATGAGCAATCAGCCCCAGCATTTT.

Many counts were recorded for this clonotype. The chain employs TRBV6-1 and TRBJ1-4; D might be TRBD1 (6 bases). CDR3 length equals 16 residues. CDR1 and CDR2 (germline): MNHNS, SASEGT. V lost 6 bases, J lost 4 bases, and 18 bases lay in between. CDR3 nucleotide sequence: TGTGCCAGCAGGTCGGACAGCACTTTGGATAATGAAAAACTGTTTTTT. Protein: CASRSDSTLDNEKLFF.

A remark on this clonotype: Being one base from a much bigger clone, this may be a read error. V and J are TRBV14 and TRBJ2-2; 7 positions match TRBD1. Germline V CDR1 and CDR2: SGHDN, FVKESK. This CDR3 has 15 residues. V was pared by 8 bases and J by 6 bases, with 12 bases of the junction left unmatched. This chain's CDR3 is CASGPTGLFPGELFF. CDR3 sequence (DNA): TGTGCCAGCGGCCCGACAGGGCTCTTTCCCGGGGAGCTGTTTTTT.

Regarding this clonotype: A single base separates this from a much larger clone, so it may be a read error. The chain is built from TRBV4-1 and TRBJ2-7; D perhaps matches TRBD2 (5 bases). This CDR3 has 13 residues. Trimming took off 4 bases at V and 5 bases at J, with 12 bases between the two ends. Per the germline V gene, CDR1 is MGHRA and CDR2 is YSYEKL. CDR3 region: CASSPSGPNEQYF. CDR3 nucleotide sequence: TGCGCCAGCAGCCCCAGCGGCCCCAACGAGCAGTACTTC.

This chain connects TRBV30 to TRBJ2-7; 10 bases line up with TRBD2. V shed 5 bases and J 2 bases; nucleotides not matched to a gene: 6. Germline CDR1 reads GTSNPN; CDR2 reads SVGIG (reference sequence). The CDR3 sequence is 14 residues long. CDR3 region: CAWSGTSETYEQYF. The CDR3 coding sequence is TGTGCCTGGTCCGGGACTAGCGAGACCTACGAGCAGTACTTC.

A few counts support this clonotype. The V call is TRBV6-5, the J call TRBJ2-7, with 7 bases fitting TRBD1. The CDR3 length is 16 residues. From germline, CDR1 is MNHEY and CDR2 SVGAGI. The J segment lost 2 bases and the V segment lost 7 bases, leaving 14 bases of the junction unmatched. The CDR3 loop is CASNAQLPTGAYEQYF. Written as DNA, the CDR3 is TGTGCCAGCAACGCACAGTTACCTACAGGGGCCTACGAGCAGTACTTC.

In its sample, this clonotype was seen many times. The CDR3 nucleotides are TGCAGTGCTAGTTCCCTAGCGGGAGCCGGGGAGCAGTACTTC. Its protein is CSASSLAGAGEQYF. This sequence joins TRBV20-1 and TRBJ2-7; 10 nucleotides align to TRBD2. Unmatched junction bases numbered 9, after V lost 3 bases and J lost 7 bases. The V gene's germline CDR1 is DFQATT and CDR2 SNEGSKA (reference sequence). The CDR3 totals 14 residues.

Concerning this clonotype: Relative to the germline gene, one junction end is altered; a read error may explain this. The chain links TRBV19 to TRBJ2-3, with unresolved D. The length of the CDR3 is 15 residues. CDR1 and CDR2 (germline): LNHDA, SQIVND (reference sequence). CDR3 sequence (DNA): TGTGCCAGTAGTGTAGAATCCCCTCCCACGGATACGCAGTATTTT. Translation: CASSVESPPTDTQYF.

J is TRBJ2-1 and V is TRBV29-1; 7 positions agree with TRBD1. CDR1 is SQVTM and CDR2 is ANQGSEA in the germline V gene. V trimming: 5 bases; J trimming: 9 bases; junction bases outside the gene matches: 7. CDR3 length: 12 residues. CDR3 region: CSVWTGRAEQFF. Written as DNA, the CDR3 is TGCAGCGTTTGGACAGGTCGGGCTGAGCAGTTCTTC.

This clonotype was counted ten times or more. CDR3 sequence reads: CASSEANSHEQYF. The CDR3 DNA is TGTGCCAGCAGTGAAGCTAATAGCCACGAGCAGTACTTC. V and J are TRBV2 and TRBJ2-7; D gene unclear. Germline assignment: CDR1 SNHLY and CDR2 FYNNEI. The germline V and J ends were trimmed by 0 bases and 5 bases, with 8 bases remaining between them. The CDR3 extends over 13 amino acids.